One and the same sample provided the 15 T cell receptor beta chains below, sequenced in a study of T cell responses to AZD1222 COVID-19 vaccine. Produced via immunoSEQ multiplex PCR; TCRdb's table is partial and in-frame only. The table shows about 220,000 clones, with 85% to 95% occurring only once. The source was peripheral blood, collected on day 0 of MenACWY control vaccination. These receptors all come from an adult in good health.

The V gene is TRBV4-1, the J gene TRBJ1-2, with 7 nucleotides matching TRBD1. CDR3 length equals 15 residues. Losses at the gene ends were 4 bases for V and 6 bases for J; bases not matched to a gene: 11. Germline values: CDR1 MGHRA, CDR2 YSYEKL. CDR3 nucleotides: TGCGCCAGCAGCCCCGGGACAGCCGAAGTTCATGGCTACACCTTC. It yields the protein CASSPGTAEVHGYTF.

The chain recombines TRBV30 with TRBJ2-7, with D maybe TRBD2 (6 bases). Between the trimmed V and J ends, which lost 0 bases and 4 bases, there was a span of 10 bases. Germline CDR1 reads GTSNPN; CDR2 reads SVGIG (reference sequence). The CDR3 is 13 amino acids. The DNA of the CDR3 is TGTGCCTGGAGTGTACTAGGAGGGTACGAGCAGTACTTC. Translating it yields CAWSVLGGYEQYF.

The chain uses TRBV5-1 and TRBJ2-6; 9 nucleotides align to TRBD1. Per the germline V gene, CDR1 is SGHRS and CDR2 is YFSETQ. This CDR3 has 21 residues. J gave up 0 bases and V 4 bases, and 17 bases lay outside the gene matches. The CDR3 here is CASSPTLTGGFSPSGANVLTF. CDR3 sequence (DNA): TGCGCCAGCAGCCCCACCCTGACAGGGGGGTTCTCTCCCTCTGGGGCCAACGTCCTGACTTTC.

The rearrangement links TRBV19 to TRBJ2-7; no definite D call. Trimming removed 5 bases at V and 4 bases at J, with 24 bases between. Germline CDR1 reads LNHDA; CDR2 reads SQIVND (reference sequence). The length of the CDR3 is 17 residues. CDR3 DNA sequence: TGTGCCAGTAGTGTCTCATTAAACAAGGACCTCCGTTACGAGCAGTACTTC. Encoded protein: CASSVSLNKDLRYEQYF.

The chain employs TRBV21-1 and TRBJ1-5. TRBV21-1 is given as a pseudogene. This CDR3 region has 21 residues. In DNA form, the CDR3 reads TGTGCCAGCAGCAAAGTTGGTAGAGGGCCCTCGGGGGATATTGACAATCAGCCCCAGCATTTT. It codes for CASSKVGRGPSGDIDNQPQHF.

This chain uses TRBV3-1 (or the pseudogene TRBV3-2) with TRBJ1-2; 9 nucleotides match TRBD1. The germline V gene encodes CDR1 LGHDT and CDR2 YNNKEL (reference sequence). V shed 3 bases and J 7 bases; nucleotides not matched to a gene: 6. The CDR3 runs 14 residues. The CDR3 loop is CASSQTGGPFGYTF. The CDR3 DNA is TGTGCCAGCAGCCAGACAGGGGGGCCCTTTGGCTACACCTTC.

The chain recombines TRBV10-3 with TRBJ1-1; D unclear. CDR1 ENHRY and CDR2 SYGVKD come from the germline V gene. V lost 8 bases to trimming and J lost 0 bases, with 19 bases between them. The CDR3 has 16 residues. CDR3 bases: TGTGCCATCCAGAAAGGTCCTCAAGCCATGAACACTGAAGCTTTCTTT. Translation gives CAIQKGPQAMNTEAFF.

The gene calls are TRBV19 and TRBJ1-6; 8 nucleotides agree with TRBD1. V gave up 5 bases and J gave up 11 bases; unmatched junction bases: 8. The CDR3 totals 14 residues. The germline V gene encodes CDR1 LNHDA and CDR2 SQIVND (reference sequence). The CDR3 protein is CASSPGQGGTPLHF. The CDR3 region has the DNA TGTGCCAGTAGTCCCGGACAGGGAGGCACACCCCTCCACTTT.

The V gene is TRBV27, the J gene TRBJ2-7; D is undetermined. CDR3 length: 16 residues. Germline V lookup: CDR1 MNHEY, CDR2 SMNVEV (reference sequence). Trimming removed 2 bases at V and 0 bases at J, with 14 bases between. In DNA, the CDR3 is TGTGCCAGCAGTTTAGATCGCAGGCGTAGCTCCTACGAGCAGTACTTC. Protein: CASSLDRRRSSYEQYF.

V and J are TRBV19 and TRBJ1-1; perhaps TRBD1 as D (6 bases). The germline V and J ends were trimmed by 4 bases and 11 bases, with 23 bases remaining between them. The CDR3 spans 15 residues. The germline gives CDR1 LNHDA, CDR2 SQIVND (reference sequence). CDR3: CASSTTPGAPLKAFF. DNA of the CDR3: TGTGCCAGTAGTACCACCCCAGGGGCCCCACTGAAGGCTTTCTTT.

Here the CDR3 DNA reads TGTGCCAGCAGCCGGGACAGGGGGATTGGCGGGGAGCTGTTTTTT. Its protein product is CASSRDRGIGGELFF. J is TRBJ2-2 and V is TRBV7-2; 11 bases align to TRBD1. V shed 5 bases and J 7 bases; nucleotides not matched to a gene: 6. Germline-derived CDR1 and CDR2 are SGHTA and FQGNSA. The CDR3 has 15 amino acids. Drawing the rest from reference TRBV7-2 and TRBJ2-2, the complete variable domain is GAGVSQSPSNKVTEKGKDVELRCDPISGHTALYWYRQSLGQGLEFLIYFQGNSAPDKSGLPSDRFSAERTGGSVSTLTIQRTQQEDSAVYLCASSRDRGIGGELFFGEGSRLTVL.

DNA for the CDR3: TGTGCCAGCTCAGGCGGGCAGCGGGTCTATGGCTACACCTTC. The encoded protein is CASSGGQRVYGYTF. The chain has TRBV18 and TRBJ1-2; D is unclear. CDR3 length equals 14 residues. Looked up from germline, CDR1 is KGHSH and CDR2 is LQKENI. Between the trimmed V and J ends, which lost 5 bases and 4 bases, there was a span of 14 bases.

This clone came up once. The chain links TRBV7-8 to TRBJ2-1; 10 positions match TRBD1. Germline V lookup: CDR1 SGHVS, CDR2 FQNEAQ. This CDR3 region has 16 residues. With 5 bases clipped from V and 2 bases from J, the junction kept 6 bases outside the gene matches. The CDR3 spells CASSARDRGTYNEQFF. DNA of the CDR3: TGTGCCAGCAGCGCCCGGGACAGGGGCACCTACAATGAGCAGTTCTTC.

The gene calls are TRBV6-5 and TRBJ1-1; possibly TRBD1 for D (5 bases). This CDR3 is built from 11 residues. Deletions cut 6 bases from V and 8 bases from J, with 10 bases between. Germline loops: CDR1 MNHEY, CDR2 SVGAGI. The CDR3 here is CASSRQPEAFF. The CDR3, as DNA: TGTGCCAGCAGCAGACAGCCCGAAGCTTTCTTT.

The V and J genes are TRBV19 and TRBJ1-1; TRBD1 is a possible D gene (6 bases). Germline V CDR1 and CDR2: LNHDA, SQIVND (reference sequence). The V gene lost 1 base and the J gene lost 4 bases, with 10 bases spanning the gap. The CDR3 runs to 14 residues. In DNA form, the CDR3 reads TGTGCCAGTAGTATAGCAGGGGTATCCACTGAAGCTTTCTTT. It is translated as CASSIAGVSTEAFF.